This is a list of T cell receptor beta chains from one sample in a study of shared clonotypes between healthy human individuals. Profiled with immunoSEQ multiplex PCR; TCRdb holds only in-frame clones, not every one. The sample shows 2 million to 3 million clones, about 92% of them seen only once. Sequenced: naive CD4+ T cells sorted from blood. The receptors were sampled from a man younger than 35 in good health. CDR3s include the opening cysteine and the closing phenylalanine or tryptophan. The order of the fields is V gene, clone size, J gene, D gene, CDR3 protein, CDR3 DNA. The D gene is left open where the match is weak. Rows give clone size only sometimes, using once, few, many, or a class for an expanded clone.

v_gene: TRBV6-5; abundance: -; j_gene: TRBJ1-6; d_gene: TRBD1; CDR3aa: CASRSGTDNSPLHF; CDR3nt: TGTGCCAGCAGGTCCGGGACAGATAATTCACCCCTCCACTTT
v_gene: TRBV5-1; abundance: once; j_gene: TRBJ1-6; d_gene: TRBD1; CDR3aa: CASSRTGGDSPLHF; CDR3nt: TGCGCCAGCAGCCGGACAGGGGGAGATTCACCCCTCCACTTT
v_gene: TRBV27; abundance: -; j_gene: TRBJ2-4; d_gene: -; CDR3aa: CASSPYPKNIQYF; CDR3nt: TGTGCCAGCAGTCCATACCCCAAAAACATTCAGTACTTC
v_gene: TRBV10-3; abundance: once; j_gene: TRBJ2-1; d_gene: TRBD2; CDR3aa: CAISEGLAGDIGEQFF; CDR3nt: TGTGCCATCAGTGAAGGGTTAGCGGGAGATATCGGTGAGCAGTTCTTC
v_gene: TRBV29-1; abundance: -; j_gene: TRBJ1-1; d_gene: -; CDR3aa: CSVAGPLNTEAFF; CDR3nt: TGCAGCGTGGCCGGACCGTTGAACACTGAAGCTTTCTTT
v_gene: TRBV5-8; abundance: -; j_gene: TRBJ1-1; d_gene: -; CDR3aa: CASQPLRMNTEAFF; CDR3nt: TGTGCCAGCCAACCTTTACGCATGAACACTGAAGCTTTCTTT
v_gene: TRBV5-1; abundance: -; j_gene: TRBJ2-3; d_gene: -; CDR3aa: CASSLEDRLGTDTQYF; CDR3nt: TGCGCCAGCAGCTTGGAGGATCGGCTGGGCACAGATACGCAGTATTTT
v_gene: TRBV5-1; abundance: once; j_gene: TRBJ2-1; d_gene: TRBD1; CDR3aa: CASSLIPGGNEQFF; CDR3nt: TGCGCCAGCAGCTTGATCCCAGGGGGCAATGAGCAGTTCTTC
v_gene: TRBV4-3; abundance: once; j_gene: TRBJ1-1; d_gene: -; CDR3aa: CASSQDKRGTAEAFF; CDR3nt: TGCGCCAGCAGCCAAGATAAAAGGGGCACGGCTGAAGCTTTCTTT
v_gene: TRBV10-3; abundance: -; j_gene: TRBJ1-3; d_gene: -; CDR3aa: CAISESGGGNTIYF; CDR3nt: TGTGCCATCAGTGAGTCTGGCGGTGGAAACACCATATATTTT
v_gene: TRBV10-3; abundance: -; j_gene: TRBJ2-7; d_gene: -; CDR3aa: CAAGSSSYEQYF; CDR3nt: TGTGCCGCGGGTTCCAGCTCCTACGAGCAGTACTTC
v_gene: TRBV30; abundance: -; j_gene: TRBJ2-1; d_gene: -; CDR3aa: CAWSKGYNEQFF; CDR3nt: TGTGCCTGGAGTAAAGGGTACAATGAGCAGTTCTTC
v_gene: TRBV7-2; abundance: -; j_gene: TRBJ2-2; d_gene: -; CDR3aa: CASSSRLRGELFF; CDR3nt: TGTGCCAGCAGCTCCCGACTTAGGGGAGAGCTGTTTTTT
v_gene: TRBV5-1; abundance: -; j_gene: TRBJ1-4; d_gene: -; CDR3aa: CASSPRGSNEKLFF; CDR3nt: TGCGCCAGCAGTCCGAGGGGGTCTAATGAAAAACTGTTTTTT
v_gene: TRBV5-4; abundance: -; j_gene: TRBJ1-1; d_gene: -; CDR3aa: CASSFPGMNTEAFF; CDR3nt: TGTGCCAGCAGCTTTCCAGGGATGAACACTGAAGCTTTCTTT
v_gene: TRBV7-9; abundance: -; j_gene: TRBJ2-7; d_gene: -; CDR3aa: CASSDEGVTYEQYF; CDR3nt: TGTGCCAGCAGCGACGAAGGGGTTACCTACGAGCAGTACTTC
v_gene: TRBV5-1; abundance: once; j_gene: TRBJ1-1; d_gene: -; CDR3aa: CASSLGGLENTEAFF; CDR3nt: TGCGCCAGCAGCTTGGGGGGTTTGGAGAACACTGAAGCTTTCTTT
v_gene: TRBV5-6; abundance: -; j_gene: TRBJ1-2; d_gene: TRBD1; CDR3aa: CASSSTGTGVGNYGYTF; CDR3nt: TGTGCCAGCAGCAGTACCGGGACAGGGGTAGGGAACTATGGCTACACCTTC
v_gene: TRBV30; abundance: -; j_gene: TRBJ2-1; d_gene: -; CDR3aa: CAWSVGAPEQFF; CDR3nt: TGTGCCTGGAGTGTAGGGGCTCCAGAGCAGTTCTTC
v_gene: TRBV19; abundance: -; j_gene: TRBJ2-7; d_gene: -; CDR3aa: CASSLRGPYEQYF; CDR3nt: TGTGCCAGTAGCCTTCGGGGCCCCTACGAGCAGTACTTC
v_gene: TRBV7-9; abundance: -; j_gene: TRBJ2-7; d_gene: -; CDR3aa: CASSPNWGDSYEQYF; CDR3nt: TGTGCCAGCAGCCCCAACTGGGGGGATTCCTACGAGCAGTACTTC